The 18 T cell receptor beta chains presented below share a single source sample, sequenced in a study of shared clonotypes between healthy human individuals. CD8 cells classed as naive were CD45RO-negative and positively selected for CCR7, excluding terminally differentiated effector memory CD45RA+ cells. Some clones are missing from TCRdb's copy, which holds only in-frame ones; the method was immunoSEQ multiplex PCR. This table holds approximately 600,000 clones, 85% to 95% found once. The sequencing input was naive CD8+ T cells sorted from blood. Receptors were obtained from a woman aged 25-40 years in good health.

DNA of the CDR3: TGTGCCAGCAGTTACAGAGCTGGAAACACCATATATTTT. It encodes CASSYRAGNTIYF. This chain connects TRBV28 to TRBJ1-3; unclear D gene. Trimming shortened V by 4 bases and J by 2 bases, and 6 bases separated the two germline ends. The germline gives CDR1 MDHEN, CDR2 SYDVKM. The CDR3 loop spans 13 amino acids. The variable domain in full, completed from reference TRBV28 and TRBJ1-3, reads DVKVTQSSRYLVKRTGEKVFLECVQDMDHENMFWYRQDPGLGLRLIYFSYDVKMKEKGDIPEGYSVSREKKERFSLILESASTNQTSMYLCASSYRAGNTIYFGEGSWLTVV.

V gene TRBV27 combines with J gene TRBJ2-7, with D perhaps TRBD2 (6 bases). Germline V gene sequence: CDR1 MNHEY, CDR2 SMNVEV (reference sequence). The CDR3 covers 12 residues. Trimming shortened V by 10 bases and J by 5 bases, and 15 bases separated the two germline ends. The CDR3 DNA is TGTGCCACCCTCGGGACTCTCCACGAGCAGTACTTC. This gives the protein CATLGTLHEQYF.

The rearrangement uses TRBV15 and TRBJ2-7; possible D gene TRBD2, 5 bases. Germline V gene sequence: CDR1 LNHNV, CDR2 YYDKDF (reference sequence). The CDR3 is 13 residues long. V lost 6 bases and J lost 3, with 12 bases in between. In DNA, the CDR3 is TGTGCCACCAGGGAGGACTGGGGCTACGAGCAGTACTTC. It encodes CATREDWGYEQYF. Complete variable domain (other parts from reference TRBV15 and TRBJ2-7): DAMVIQNPRYQVTQFGKPVTLSCSQTLNHNVMYWYQQKSSQAPKLLFHYYDKDFNNEADTPDNFQSRRPNTSFCFLDIRSPGLGDTAMYLCATREDWGYEQYFGPGTRLTVT.

The rearrangement links TRBV6-5 to TRBJ2-1, with a tentative D call TRBD2 (5 bases). The germline V gene encodes CDR1 MNHEY and CDR2 SVGAGI. Deletions cut 2 bases from V and 8 bases from J, with 16 bases between. CDR3 length equals 15 residues. The CDR3 region is CASSYPGGSPDEQFF. DNA of the CDR3: TGTGCCAGCAGTTACCCTGGCGGGTCCCCCGATGAGCAGTTCTTC.

This clone was seen only once. V is TRBV7-9 and J is TRBJ1-1; D unresolved. The CDR3 is 16 residues long. V was pared by 5 bases and J by 3 bases, with 19 bases between. CDR1 SEHNR and CDR2 FQNEAQ come from the germline V gene (reference sequence). DNA of the CDR3: TGTGCCAGCAGCCCCGATAGAGGGTTCTTAGACACTGAAGCTTTCTTT. Protein: CASSPDRGFLDTEAFF.

The chain is built from TRBV7-2 and TRBJ2-1; TRBD2 is a possible D gene (6 bases). Trimming took 2 bases from V and 6 from J, leaving 17 bases between them. Germline V lookup: CDR1 SGHTA, CDR2 FQGNSA. The CDR3 runs 16 residues. CDR3 sequence (DNA): TGTGCCAGCAGCTTACGGGTCGGGTCTAGCGTCAATGAGCAGTTCTTC. As protein: CASSLRVGSSVNEQFF.

The CDR3 bases are TGTGCCAGTAGTATGACAGTCTACTACGAGCAGTACTTC. This sequence encodes CASSMTVYYEQYF. The chain uses TRBV6-6 and TRBJ2-7; weak D call: TRBD1 (5 bases). CDR1 and CDR2 (germline): MNHNY, SVGAGI (reference sequence). Between the trimmed V and J ends, which lost 9 bases and 3 bases, there was a span of 15 bases. This CDR3 is built from 13 residues.

This clone showed up just once. The J gene is TRBJ2-6, the V gene TRBV27, with 7 bases lining up with TRBD1. The V gene end was trimmed by 5 bases and the J gene end by 2 bases; junction bases not matched to a gene: 9. CDR1 MNHEY and CDR2 SMNVEV come from the germline V gene (reference sequence). The CDR3 loop spans 17 amino acids. CDR3 region: CASSPQIGGAGANVLTF. The DNA for the CDR3 is TGTGCCAGCAGTCCCCAGATAGGGGGCGCTGGGGCCAACGTCCTGACTTTC.

The V gene is TRBV30, the J gene TRBJ1-1, with D hard to call. The CDR3 is 11 amino acids. V shed 8 bases and J shed 11 bases, with 18 bases lying between them. Germline CDR1 reads GTSNPN; CDR2 reads SVGIG (reference sequence). For the CDR3, the DNA is TGTGCCCGATCAAATCCCCCGGAGGCTTTCTTT. It yields the protein CARSNPPEAFF.

The gene calls are TRBV9 and TRBJ2-4, with D perhaps matching TRBD1 or TRBD2 (5 bases each). Trimming removed 4 bases from V and 8 bases from J, with 10 bases in between. The CDR3 loop spans 12 amino acids. Germline assignment: CDR1 SGDLS and CDR2 YYNGEE. The CDR3 DNA sequence: TGTGCCAGCAGCAGGATGGGGGACATTCAGTACTTC. It translates to CASSRMGDIQYF.

This sequence joins TRBV23-1 and TRBJ1-2; D is perhaps TRBD1 (6 bases). TRBV23-1 has ORF status, its function being uncertain. There are 15 residues in the CDR3. The V gene lost 3 bases and the J gene lost 0 bases, with 11 bases spanning the gap. The CDR3 nucleotides read TGCGCCAGCAGTCACCCACAGGGAGCTAACTATGGCTACACCTTC. Protein sequence: CASSHPQGANYGYTF.

This chain connects TRBV6-4 to TRBJ2-1; 9 nucleotides align to TRBD1. Germline V gives CDR1 MRHNA, CDR2 SNTAGT. The CDR3 totals 14 residues. Trimming at V came to 3 bases and at J to 7 bases, leaving 4 bases not matched to a gene. The CDR3 DNA reads as TGTGCCAGCAGTGAGACAGGGGGGCCTAATGAGCAGTTCTTC. Translation: CASSETGGPNEQFF.

V gene TRBV14 combines with J gene TRBJ2-3, with TRBD2 identical over 7 bases. V was pared by 8 bases and J by 6 bases, with 8 bases of the junction left unmatched. This CDR3 spans 13 amino acids. Germline V gives CDR1 SGHDN, CDR2 FVKESK. This CDR3 reads CASPILGGDTQYF. CDR3 coding DNA: TGTGCCAGCCCAATCCTGGGGGGGGATACGCAGTATTTT.

V and J are TRBV2 and TRBJ1-4; unclear D gene. Germline V gene lookup returns CDR1 SNHLY and CDR2 FYNNEI. Trimming cost V 1 base and J 11 bases, with 8 bases left between them. The CDR3 sequence is 12 residues long. The CDR3 protein is CASSEVGWKLFF. The CDR3, as DNA: TGTGCCAGCAGTGAAGTGGGGTGGAAACTGTTTTTT.

This sequence joins TRBV9 and TRBJ2-7; 14 nucleotides match TRBD2. Germline V gives CDR1 SGDLS, CDR2 YYNGEE. The CDR3 loop spans 15 amino acids. V dropped 3 bases and J dropped 2; count of bases not matched to a gene: 1. The CDR3 loop reads CASSGGLAGAYEQYF. The CDR3 DNA sequence: TGTGCCAGCAGCGGGGGACTAGCGGGGGCCTACGAGCAGTACTTC.

This chain connects TRBV6-5 to TRBJ2-7; 10 positions match TRBD2. This CDR3 is 14 amino acids long. The germline V gene has CDR1 MNHEY and CDR2 SVGAGI. Trimming removed 5 bases from V and 5 bases from J; junction bases left unmatched: 6. The CDR3 reads CASSPSGSPDEQYF. DNA of the CDR3: TGTGCCAGCAGTCCTAGCGGGAGTCCAGACGAGCAGTACTTC.

This rearrangement joins TRBV7-2 to TRBJ2-7, with 8 positions matching TRBD1. The length of the CDR3 is 15 residues. Looked up from germline, CDR1 is SGHTA and CDR2 is FQGNSA. V lost 4 bases and J lost 6; bases outside the gene matches: 11. CDR3 DNA: TGTGCCAGCAGCTCGTGGAGGACAGGGAATAGCGAGCAGTACTTC. Protein: CASSSWRTGNSEQYF.

The chain uses TRBV4-1 and TRBJ2-7, with a possible D match to TRBD2 (5 bases). Trimming removed 1 base at V and 7 bases at J, with 8 bases between. Germline V gives CDR1 MGHRA, CDR2 YSYEKL. This CDR3 is built from 12 residues. The CDR3 region is CASSQVSGEQYF. CDR3 sequence (DNA): TGCGCCAGCAGCCAAGTTTCGGGGGAGCAGTACTTC.